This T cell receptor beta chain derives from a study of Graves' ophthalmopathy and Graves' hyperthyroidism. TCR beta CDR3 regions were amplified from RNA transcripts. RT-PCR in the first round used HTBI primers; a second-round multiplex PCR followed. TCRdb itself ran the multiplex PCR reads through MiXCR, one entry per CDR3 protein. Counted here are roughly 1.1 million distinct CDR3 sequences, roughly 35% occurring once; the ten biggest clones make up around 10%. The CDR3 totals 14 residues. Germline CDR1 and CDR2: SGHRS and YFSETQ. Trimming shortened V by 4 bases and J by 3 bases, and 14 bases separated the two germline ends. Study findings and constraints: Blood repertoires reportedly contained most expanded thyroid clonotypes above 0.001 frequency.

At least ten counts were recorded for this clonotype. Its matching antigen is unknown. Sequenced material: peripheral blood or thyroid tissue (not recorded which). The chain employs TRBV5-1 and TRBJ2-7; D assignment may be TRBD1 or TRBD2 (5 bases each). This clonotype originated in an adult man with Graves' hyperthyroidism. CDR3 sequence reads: CASSRWDGDYEQYF. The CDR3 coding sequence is TGCGCCAGCAGCCGTTGGGACGGAGACTACGAGCAGTACTTC.